This is a list of T cell receptor beta chains from one sample in a study of cytomegalovirus exposure and HLA in healthy donors. Produced via immunoSEQ multiplex PCR; TCRdb's table is partial and in-frame only. The table records over 150,000 clones, less than 85% of them present only once. The sequencing input was PBMCs. These receptors came from a boy aged 2 to 9 in good health and CMV-seronegative. Each CDR3 is given with its conserved first and last residue. A D gene is named only where the DNA matches it firmly. Only some rows state a clone size, as once, few, many or a class for expanded clones.

size | D | J | V | DNA | CDR3
. | . | TRBJ2-3 | TRBV7-2 | TGTGCCAGCAGCACTATTCTATTAGGAGATACGCAGTATTTT | CASSTILLGDTQYF
. | TRBD1 | TRBJ2-3 | TRBV5-4 | TGTGCCAGCAGCTTAACAGGGGAAGCGGATACGCAGTATTTT | CASSLTGEADTQYF
. | TRBD2 | TRBJ2-3 | TRBV7-9 | TGTGCCAGCAGCCCACCTTGGGAGCGGGGTCCAACAGATACGCAGTATTTT | CASSPPWERGPTDTQYF
. | TRBD2 | TRBJ2-7 | TRBV19 | TGTGCCAGTAGTAAAACTAGCGGGAGAAGCTCATTTTCCTCCTACGAGCAGTACTTC | CASSKTSGRSSFSSYEQYF
. | . | TRBJ2-2 | TRBV27 | TGTGCCAGCAGTTTCCTCAACACCGGGGAGCTGTTTTTT | CASSFLNTGELFF
once | . | TRBJ2-1 | TRBV12-5 | TGTGCTAGTGGTTTGTTTCCCGGTGTCTTC | CASGLFPGVF
. | . | TRBJ2-5 | TRBV29-1 | TGCAGCGTTGATATCGGGAGCCAAGAGACCCAGTACTTC | CSVDIGSQETQYF
. | TRBD1 | TRBJ2-5 | TRBV5-1 | TGCGCCAGCAGCTCGAGCGTACAGGGGGCCTTTCAGGCGACCCAGTACTTC | CASSSSVQGAFQATQYF
. | TRBD2 | TRBJ2-1 | TRBV30 | TGTGCCCAGAGCGGGAGGTATCCTAATGAGCAGTTCTTC | CAQSGRYPNEQFF
. | TRBD2 | TRBJ2-3 | TRBV5-1 | TGCGCCAGCAGCTTGAGAGCGGGAGCAGATACGCAGTATTTT | CASSLRAGADTQYF
once | TRBD1 | TRBJ1-2 | TRBV9 | TGTGCCAGCAGCGTAGTTCGACAGGGCGGTGGCTACACCTTC | CASSVVRQGGGYTF
. | TRBD1 | TRBJ1-2 | TRBV5-1 | TGCGCCAGCAGCTTAACAGGGGTGGACTATGGCTACACCTTC | CASSLTGVDYGYTF
. | . | TRBJ2-7 | TRBV10-3 | TGTGCCATCAGCCTCGGGACTCCACCTTTAGGCGAGCAGTACTTC | CAISLGTPPLGEQYF
. | . | TRBJ1-5 | TRBV7-2 | TGTGCCAGCAGCTTAGGTCGGTCTAACAATCAGCCCCAGCATTTT | CASSLGRSNNQPQHF
. | TRBD1 | TRBJ2-7 | TRBV4-1 | TGCGCCAGCAGCCAAGCGACAGGGTCTACCGGCGAGCAGTACTTC | CASSQATGSTGEQYF
. | . | TRBJ2-7 | TRBV28 | TGTGCCAGCAGTTTGGCGAGGGAGCAGTACTTC | CASSLAREQYF
. | TRBD2 | TRBJ2-1 | TRBV5-1 | TGCGCCAGCAGCTTACGACTAGCAGCGGATGAGCAGTTCTTC | CASSLRLAADEQFF
. | . | TRBJ2-1 | TRBV15 | TGTGCCACCAGCAGGGGGGACCTAGGGGGTGAGCAGTTCTTC | CATSRGDLGGEQFF
few | TRBD2 | TRBJ2-7 | TRBV7-9 | TGTGCCAGCAGCTTCTCTAGCGGTGGGGACGAGCAGTACTTC | CASSFSSGGDEQYF
once | . | TRBJ2-5 | TRBV28 | TGTGCCAGCAGTAGAGGGCTAGAGGAGACCCAGTACTTC | CASSRGLEETQYF
. | TRBD2 | TRBJ2-5 | TRBV5-6 | TGTGCCAGCAGCTTGACTAGCGGGGGCTCGGAGACCCAGTACTTC | CASSLTSGGSETQYF
. | TRBD2 | TRBJ2-3 | TRBV19 | TGTGCCAGTACGGGGGGAAAGGCAGATACGCAGTATTTT | CASTGGKADTQYF
once | . | TRBJ2-5 | TRBV2 | TGTGCCAGCAGTGGTGGGCGGGGTGGAGAGACCCAGTACTTC | CASSGGRGGETQYF
. | . | TRBJ1-6 | TRBV6-1 | TGTGCCAGCCAGGTACCTTATAATTCACCCCTCCACTTT | CASQVPYNSPLHF
once | TRBD2 | TRBJ2-7 | TRBV27 | TGTGCCAGCAGGCCCTCACCCCTAGCGGGAGATCGCTACGAGCAGTACTTC | CASRPSPLAGDRYEQYF
. | . | TRBJ2-7 | TRBV19 | TGTGCCAGTAGTATAGGAGGGATAGCACAGGAGCAGTACTTC | CASSIGGIAQEQYF
. | . | TRBJ2-2 | TRBV7-3 | TGTGCCAGCAGCCCGCAGGGGGGCGGCGGGGAGCTGTTTTTT | CASSPQGGGGELFF
. | . | TRBJ2-3 | TRBV7-3 | TGTGCCAGCAGCTCCGGACGGGGATCCACGCATACGCAGTATTTT | CASSSGRGSTHTQYF
. | . | TRBJ1-4 | TRBV5-1 | TGCGCCAGCAGCTTGCGGGACTCCAGAGTGGTAACTAATGAAAAACTGTTTTTT | CASSLRDSRVVTNEKLFF
. | . | TRBJ2-3 | TRBV6-1 | TGTGCCAGTCTTCCGCCGGTCGAGGATACGCAGTATTTT | CASLPPVEDTQYF
. | TRBD1 | TRBJ2-3 | TRBV5-4 | TGTGCCAGCAGCTTGGAACAGGGGGCGCACAGATATCTCACAGATACGCAGTATTTT | CASSLEQGAHRYLTDTQYF
. | TRBD1 | TRBJ2-5 | TRBV5-1 | TGCGCCAGCAGCCCAGGGGGCGGATTCGGGGAGACCCAGTACTTC | CASSPGGGFGETQYF
. | . | TRBJ2-7 | TRBV5-1 | TGCGCCAGCAGCTGGGAAAAGGGGGAGCAGTACTTC | CASSWEKGEQYF
. | TRBD1 | TRBJ2-5 | TRBV11-2 | TGTGCCAGCAGCTTAACAGGGGAGGAGACCCAGTACTTC | CASSLTGEETQYF
. | TRBD1 | TRBJ1-4 | TRBV5-1 | TGCGCCAGCAGCCTAGGGACAGCAACTAATGAAAAACTGTTTTTT | CASSLGTATNEKLFF
. | . | TRBJ2-3 | TRBV28 | TGTGCCAGCAGCTCAGGGGACACAGATACGCAGTATTTT | CASSSGDTDTQYF
. | . | TRBJ2-5 | TRBV7-9 | TGTGCCAGCAGCTCTCCCGGGACACAACAAGGGACCCAGTACTTC | CASSSPGTQQGTQYF
. | . | TRBJ1-4 | TRBV7-9 | TGTGCCAGCAGCTTTTTCGGGCAGGGGAATGAAAAACTGTTTTTT | CASSFFGQGNEKLFF
few | . | TRBJ1-6 | TRBV28 | TGTGCCAGCAGTTTGAAGGGGCAGGGGTATAATTCACCCCTCCACTTT | CASSLKGQGYNSPLHF
. | TRBD1 | TRBJ1-5 | TRBV19 | TGTGCCAGTAGTATTGACAGGGGGGGGGTTCGTCAGCCCCAGCATTTT | CASSIDRGGVRQPQHF
. | . | TRBJ1-1 | TRBV7-8 | TGTGCCAGCAGCTTAGCCGTTGCTGAAGCTTTCTTT | CASSLAVAEAFF
. | . | TRBJ1-5 | TRBV15 | TGTGCCACCAGCAGAGCCAGGGCCAGCAATCAGCCCCAGCATTTT | CATSRARASNQPQHF
. | TRBD1 | TRBJ1-1 | TRBV7-3 | TGTGCCAGCAGCCCTGGACAGGGAAGGTACACTGAAGCTTTCTTT | CASSPGQGRYTEAFF
. | . | TRBJ1-1 | TRBV7-7 | TGTGCTAGCAGCTCACACCTGAACACTGAAGCTTTCTTT | CASSSHLNTEAFF
. | TRBD1 | TRBJ1-5 | TRBV7-2 | TGTGCCAGCAGCGCCGCCGCGGACAGGGGGCGGCCCCAGCATTTT | CASSAAADRGRPQHF
once | . | TRBJ2-3 | TRBV25-1 | TGTGCCAGCTCGGAGAGGAGGGGCGCTAGCACAGATACGCAGTATTTT | CASSERRGASTDTQYF